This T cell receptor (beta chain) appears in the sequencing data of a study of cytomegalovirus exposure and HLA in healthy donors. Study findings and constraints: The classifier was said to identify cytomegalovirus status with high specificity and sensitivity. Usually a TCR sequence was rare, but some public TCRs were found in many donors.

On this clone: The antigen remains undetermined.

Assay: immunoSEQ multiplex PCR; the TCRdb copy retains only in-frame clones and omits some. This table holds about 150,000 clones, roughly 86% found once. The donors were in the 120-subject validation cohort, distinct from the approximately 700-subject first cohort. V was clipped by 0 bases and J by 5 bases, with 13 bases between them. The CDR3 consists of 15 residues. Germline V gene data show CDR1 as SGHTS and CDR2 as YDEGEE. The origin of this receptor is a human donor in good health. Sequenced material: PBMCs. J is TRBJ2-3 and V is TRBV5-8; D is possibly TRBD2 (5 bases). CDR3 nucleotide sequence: TGTGCCAGCAGCTTGGGGCGGGCGGCGCGAGATACGCAGTATTTT. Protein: CASSLGRAARDTQYF.